This TCR beta chain was obtained from a study of shared clonotypes between healthy human individuals. Germline CDR1 reads KGHSH; CDR2 reads LQKENI. CDR3 length: 14 amino acids. V lost 6 bases and J 1 base, leaving 12 bases between the germline ends. The table came from immunoSEQ multiplex PCR; TCRdb's copy has only in-frame clones and leaves some out. Altogether 800,000 to 1,200,000 clones are present, about four fifths being singletons, with the ten largest covering under 0.6%. The rearrangement joins TRBV18 to TRBJ1-2; D uncertain. This TCR was sampled from a man aged 18 to 29 in good health. Some clones in this sample may be carry-over from other donors' samples. Sequencing was performed on memory CD4+ T cells from PBMCs. Subset of the sample: CD45RA-negative fraction. The DNA of the CDR3 is TGTGCCAGCTCCCCGGCGAACAATAACTATGGCTACACCTTC. It codes for CASSPANNNYGYTF.